This TCR beta chain emerged from a study of PD-1 blockade in classical Hodgkin lymphoma. The data were produced by immunoSEQ multiplex PCR, yet TCRdb's version contains in-frame clones alone and is incomplete. Among some 48,000 clones, more than 75% were seen once, and the ten largest hold about 20%. Trimming removed 5 bases at V and 2 bases at J, with 12 bases between. The germline V gene encodes CDR1 MNHEY and CDR2 SMNVEV (reference sequence). This CDR3 is 14 amino acids long. Time point given: cycle 4 day 1 (C4D1), after about 6 weeks of nivolumab. Relapse was seen in all patients after autologous stem cell transplantation, and brentuximab vedotin exposure was variable.

Here the sequenced sample was peripheral blood mononuclear cells (PBMCs), taken before the fourth cycle of nivolumab. The rearrangement uses TRBV27 and TRBJ2-5; the D gene is possibly TRBD2 (6 bases). The receptor was derived from a human donor with classical Hodgkin lymphoma. The CDR3 DNA reads as TGTGCCAGCAGTCCAGCGGGTAGGCAAGAGACCCAGTACTTC. Translated, it gives CASSPAGRQETQYF.